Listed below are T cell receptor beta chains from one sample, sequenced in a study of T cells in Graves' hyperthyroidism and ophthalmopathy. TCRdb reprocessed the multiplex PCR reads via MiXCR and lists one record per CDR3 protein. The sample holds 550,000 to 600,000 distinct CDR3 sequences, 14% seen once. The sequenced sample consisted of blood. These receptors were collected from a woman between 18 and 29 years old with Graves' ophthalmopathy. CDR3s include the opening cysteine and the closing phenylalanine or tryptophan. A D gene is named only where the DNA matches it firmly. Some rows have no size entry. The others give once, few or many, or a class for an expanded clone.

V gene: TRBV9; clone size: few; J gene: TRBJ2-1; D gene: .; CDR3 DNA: TGTGCCAGCAGCGCCCCTTTAGGGGTCTCCTACAATGAGCAGTTCTTC; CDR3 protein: CASSAPLGVSYNEQFF
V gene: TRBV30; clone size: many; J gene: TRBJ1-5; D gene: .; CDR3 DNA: TGTGCCTGGAGCGGGGACCGCCATCAGCCCCAGCATTTT; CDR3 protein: CAWSGDRHQPQHF
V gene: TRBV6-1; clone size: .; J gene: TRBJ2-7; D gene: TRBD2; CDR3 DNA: TGTGCCACTTCGAGGTTAGCGGGAACCTACGAGCAGTACTTC; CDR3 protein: CATSRLAGTYEQYF
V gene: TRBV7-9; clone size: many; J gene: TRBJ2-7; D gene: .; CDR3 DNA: TGTGCCAGCAGCTTTGGGACCTTTTCCTACGAGCAGTACTTC; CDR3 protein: CASSFGTFSYEQYF
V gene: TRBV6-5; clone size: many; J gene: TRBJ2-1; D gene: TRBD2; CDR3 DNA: TGTGCCAGCAGTTACTCGCTAGCGGGAATCTTAATGTCCTACAATGAGCAGTTCTTC; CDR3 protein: CASSYSLAGILMSYNEQFF
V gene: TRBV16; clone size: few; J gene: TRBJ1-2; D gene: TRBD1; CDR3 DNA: TGTGCCAGCAGCCATTCGACAGGGAGGGGTGGCTACACCTTC; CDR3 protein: CASSHSTGRGGYTF
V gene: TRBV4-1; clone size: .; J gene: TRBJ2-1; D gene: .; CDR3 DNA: TGCGCCAGCAGCCCCCTTGGCACCGCCTACAATGAGCAGTTCTTC; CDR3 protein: CASSPLGTAYNEQFF
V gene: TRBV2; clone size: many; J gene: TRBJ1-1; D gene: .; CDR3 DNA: TGTGCCAGCAGTGACAGGGGCCCATGGGGCACTGAAGCTTTCTTT; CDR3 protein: CASSDRGPWGTEAFF
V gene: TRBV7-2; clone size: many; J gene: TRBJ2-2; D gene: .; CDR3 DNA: TGTGCCAGCAGCTTACCGACAGAGAACACCGGGGAGCTGTTTTTT; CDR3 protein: CASSLPTENTGELFF
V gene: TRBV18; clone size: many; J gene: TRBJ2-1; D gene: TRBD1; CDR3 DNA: TGTGCCAGCTCGGGACAGGGTAACAATGAGCAGTTCTTC; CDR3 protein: CASSGQGNNEQFF
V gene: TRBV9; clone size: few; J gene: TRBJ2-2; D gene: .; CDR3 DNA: TGTGCCAGCAGCGTAGCAGGGGCGGCCGGACCCGGGGAGCTGTTTTTT; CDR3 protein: CASSVAGAAGPGELFF
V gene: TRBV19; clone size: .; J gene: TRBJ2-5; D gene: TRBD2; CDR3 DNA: TGTGCCAGTAGTACCGGACTAGCGGGAGAGGAGACCCAGTACTTC; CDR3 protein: CASSTGLAGEETQYF
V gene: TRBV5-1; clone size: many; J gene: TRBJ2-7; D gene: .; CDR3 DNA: TGCGCCAGCAGCTTGCTACCTCTAGGGGCGACGACCTACGAGCAGTACTTC; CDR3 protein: CASSLLPLGATTYEQYF
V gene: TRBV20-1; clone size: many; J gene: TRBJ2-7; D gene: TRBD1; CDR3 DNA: TGCAGTGCATCCGGGGGACAAAGACAGGGGGTCTACGAGCAGTACTTC; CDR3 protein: CSASGGQRQGVYEQYF
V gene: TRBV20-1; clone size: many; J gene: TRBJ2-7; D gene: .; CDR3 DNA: TGCAGTGCTAGAGATTTGGGAGATAGCCCCTACGAGCAGTACTTC; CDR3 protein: CSARDLGDSPYEQYF
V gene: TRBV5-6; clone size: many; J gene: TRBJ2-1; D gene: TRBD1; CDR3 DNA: TGTGCCAGCAGCTTGGCGGGACAGGGGTTAGGGTTTAATGAGCAGTTCTTC; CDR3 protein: CASSLAGQGLGFNEQFF
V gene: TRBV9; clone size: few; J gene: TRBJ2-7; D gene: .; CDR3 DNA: TGTGCCAGCAGCTACGGGCAGGAGGCCGCCTACGAGCAGTACTTC; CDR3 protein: CASSYGQEAAYEQYF
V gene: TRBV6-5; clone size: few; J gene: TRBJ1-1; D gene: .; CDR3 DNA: TGTGCCAGCAGTTACTCTCCGGACAGATTGAACACTGAAGCTTTCTTT; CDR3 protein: CASSYSPDRLNTEAFF
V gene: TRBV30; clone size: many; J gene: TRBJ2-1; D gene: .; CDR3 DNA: TGTGCCTGGAGTGTAGGGTCAGACGGGGGCAATGAGCAGTTCTTC; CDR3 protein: CAWSVGSDGGNEQFF
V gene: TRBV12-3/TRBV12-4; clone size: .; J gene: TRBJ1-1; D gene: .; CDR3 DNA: TGTGCCTCGGAACGAACAGAACAAACTGAAGCTTTCTTT; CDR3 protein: CASERTEQTEAFF
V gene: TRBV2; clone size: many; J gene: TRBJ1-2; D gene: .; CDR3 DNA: TGTGCCAGCAAGGGTTATAACTATGGCTACACCTTC; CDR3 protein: CASKGYNYGYTF
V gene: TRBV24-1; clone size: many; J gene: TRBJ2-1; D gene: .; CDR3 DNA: TGTGCCACCAGTGACTACCCCGGGGCTTACAATGAGCAGTTCTTC; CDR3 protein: CATSDYPGAYNEQFF
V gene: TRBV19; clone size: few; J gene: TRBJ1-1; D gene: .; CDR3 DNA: TGTGCCAGTAGGGCCGGGGGGAACACTGAAGCTTTCTTT; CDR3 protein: CASRAGGNTEAFF
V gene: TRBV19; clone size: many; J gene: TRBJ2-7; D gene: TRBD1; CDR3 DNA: TGTGCCAGTAGTGTCACGACAGGGGGGACCTACGAGCAGTACTTC; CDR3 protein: CASSVTTGGTYEQYF
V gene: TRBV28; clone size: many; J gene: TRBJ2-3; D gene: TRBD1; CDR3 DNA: TGTGCCAGCAGTACAACCGGGACAGGGGGAGTAGATACGCAGTATTTT; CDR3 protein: CASSTTGTGGVDTQYF
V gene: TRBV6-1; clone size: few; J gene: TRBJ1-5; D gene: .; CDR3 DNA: TGTGCCAGCAGCACAGGTATTATAGGCAATCAGCCCCAGCATTTT; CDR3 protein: CASSTGIIGNQPQHF
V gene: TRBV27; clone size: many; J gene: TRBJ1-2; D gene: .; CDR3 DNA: TGTGCCAGCAGTCTCTCGGAATTCGGGGGATATGGCTACACCTTC; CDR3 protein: CASSLSEFGGYGYTF
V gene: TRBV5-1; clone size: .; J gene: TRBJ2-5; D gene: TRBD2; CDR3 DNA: TGCGCCTCAAAGGCGGGACTAGCGGAAGAGACCCAGTACTTC; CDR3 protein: CASKAGLAEETQYF
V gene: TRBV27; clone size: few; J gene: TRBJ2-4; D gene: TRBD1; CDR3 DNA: TGTGCCAGCACTCAAGAGGGGACAGGTTCATTAGCCAAAAACATTCAGTACTTC; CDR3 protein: CASTQEGTGSLAKNIQYF
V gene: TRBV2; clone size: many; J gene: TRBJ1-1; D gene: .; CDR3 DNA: TGTGCCAGCAGAGAGCGGGGGGGTACCACTGAAGCTTTCTTT; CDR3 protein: CASRERGGTTEAFF
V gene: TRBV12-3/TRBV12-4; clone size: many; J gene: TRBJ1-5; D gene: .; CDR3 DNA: TGTGCCAGCGGGAGGCAGAGCAATCAGCCCCAGCATTTT; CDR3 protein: CASGRQSNQPQHF
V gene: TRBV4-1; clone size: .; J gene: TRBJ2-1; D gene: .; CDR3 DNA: TGCGCCAGCAGCCAAGTGGCCAGCTCCTACAATGAGCAGTTCTTC; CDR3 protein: CASSQVASSYNEQFF
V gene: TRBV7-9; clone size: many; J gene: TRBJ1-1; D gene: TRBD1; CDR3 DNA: TGTGCCAGCAGCCGACAGGGTGTCACTGAAGCTTTCTTT; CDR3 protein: CASSRQGVTEAFF
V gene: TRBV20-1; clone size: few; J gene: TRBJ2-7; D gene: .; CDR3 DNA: TGCAGTGCTAGAGAGGACAGACTTGGGCAGTACTTC; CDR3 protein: CSAREDRLGQYF
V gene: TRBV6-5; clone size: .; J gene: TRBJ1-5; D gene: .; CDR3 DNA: TGTGCCAGCAGTTACTCGATCAAGAGCAATCAGCCCCAGCATTTT; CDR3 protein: CASSYSIKSNQPQHF
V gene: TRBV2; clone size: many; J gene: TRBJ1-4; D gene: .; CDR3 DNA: TGTGCCAGCAACGGGGGGGATGCTAATGAAAAACTGTTTTTT; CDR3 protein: CASNGGDANEKLFF
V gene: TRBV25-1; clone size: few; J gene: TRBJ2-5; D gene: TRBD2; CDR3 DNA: TGTGCCAGCAGTGCGCGGGAGCTGGAGACCCAGTACTTC; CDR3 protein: CASSARELETQYF
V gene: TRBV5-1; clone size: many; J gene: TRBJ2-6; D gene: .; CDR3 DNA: TGCGCCAGCTCTGGGGCCAACGTCCTGACTTTC; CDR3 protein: CASSGANVLTF
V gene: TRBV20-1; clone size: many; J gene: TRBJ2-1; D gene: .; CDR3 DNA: TGCAGTGCTAGAGATCGTGGAGGGGGGTATGAGCAGTTCTTC; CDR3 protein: CSARDRGGGYEQFF
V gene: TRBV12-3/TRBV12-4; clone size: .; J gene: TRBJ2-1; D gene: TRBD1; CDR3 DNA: TGTGCCAGCAGTTCCCGGACAGGGGGGTGGAATGAGCAGTTCTTC; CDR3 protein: CASSSRTGGWNEQFF
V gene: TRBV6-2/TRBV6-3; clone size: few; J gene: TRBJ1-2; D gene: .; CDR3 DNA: TGTGCCAGCAGTTACTCCCAGGTGGCTAACTATGGCTACACCTTC; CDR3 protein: CASSYSQVANYGYTF
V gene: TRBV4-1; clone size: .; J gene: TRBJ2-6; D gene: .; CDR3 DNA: TGCGCCAGCAGCCAAGGTCTAACAGGGCTTTTTGGGGCCAACGTCCTGACTTTC; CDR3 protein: CASSQGLTGLFGANVLTF
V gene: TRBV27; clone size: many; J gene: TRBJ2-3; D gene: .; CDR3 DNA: TGTGCCAGCAGACCCCGGGACGTCCTTTCGGATACGCAGTATTTT; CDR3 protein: CASRPRDVLSDTQYF
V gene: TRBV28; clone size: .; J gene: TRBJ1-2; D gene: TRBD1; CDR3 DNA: TGTGCCAGCAGCCGGGACAGGTTTAACTATGGCTACACCTTC; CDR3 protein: CASSRDRFNYGYTF
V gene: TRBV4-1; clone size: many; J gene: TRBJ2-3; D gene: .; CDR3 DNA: TGCGCCAGCAGCCAAACCGGGAGCACAGATACGCAGTATTTT; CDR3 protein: CASSQTGSTDTQYF
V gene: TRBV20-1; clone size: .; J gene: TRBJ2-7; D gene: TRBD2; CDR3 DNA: TGCAGTGCCAAGACTAGCGGGAGGGCAAGGGTCTACGAGCAGTACTTC; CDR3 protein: CSAKTSGRARVYEQYF
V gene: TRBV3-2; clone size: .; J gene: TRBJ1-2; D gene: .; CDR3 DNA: TGTGCCAGCAGCCTTCTCCAGGGACAGGGCTATGGCTACACCTTC; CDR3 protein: CASSLLQGQGYGYTF
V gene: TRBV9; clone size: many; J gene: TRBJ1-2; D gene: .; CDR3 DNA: TGTGCCAGCAGCCTAACGGAAGGGTATGGCTACACCTTC; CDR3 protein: CASSLTEGYGYTF
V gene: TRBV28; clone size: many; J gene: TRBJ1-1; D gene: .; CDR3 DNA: TGTGCCAGCAGTTTAGCCGGGGCAGAGGGAACGAACACTGAAGCTTTCTTT; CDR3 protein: CASSLAGAEGTNTEAFF
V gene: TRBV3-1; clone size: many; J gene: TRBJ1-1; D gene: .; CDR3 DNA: TGTGCCAGCAGTAATCAGGGGCTTACACTTGAAGCTTTCTTT; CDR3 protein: CASSNQGLTLEAFF
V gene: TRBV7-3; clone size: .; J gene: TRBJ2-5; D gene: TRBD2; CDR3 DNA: TGTGCCAGCAGCTTAAGCCCCCGACTAGCGGGACAAGAGACCCAGTACTTC; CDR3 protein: CASSLSPRLAGQETQYF
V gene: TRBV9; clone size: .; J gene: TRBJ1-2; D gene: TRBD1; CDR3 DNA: TGTGCCAGCAGCATGGGTTTGACAGGGGTTGCTGGCTACACCTTC; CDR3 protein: CASSMGLTGVAGYTF
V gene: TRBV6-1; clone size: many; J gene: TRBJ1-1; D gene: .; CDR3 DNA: TGTGCCAGCAGTGTGGGGGCCAAAGCTTTCTTT; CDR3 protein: CASSVGAKAFF